The source of this TCR beta chain is a study of post-analysis software for immune sequencing data. Study summary: Courses of disease covered relapsing-remitting, secondary progressive and progressive-relapsing multiple sclerosis. Study-wide results and limits: In patients, TRBV5-6, TRBV5-1 and TRBV20-1 belonged to about five TRBV segments found more frequently than in controls.

Unique molecular identifiers featured in each of the TCR beta cDNA libraries. In TCRdb, the PCR reads were re-called with MiXCR into one record per CDR3 protein. This sample has roughly 540,000 distinct CDR3 sequences, with less than 40% found just once. The V segment lost 1 base and the J segment 3 bases; nucleotides outside the gene matches: 11. The CDR3 has 16 residues. CDR1 and CDR2 (germline): SQVTM, ANQGSEA. As for this clonotype: Its specificity is unknown.

The sequence was collected from a girl aged 2-17 years with multiple sclerosis. This sequence joins TRBV29-1 and TRBJ1-2; 7 bases line up with TRBD1. Sequencing used blood. The CDR3 region is CSVEANPGQTYYGYTF. The CDR3 nucleotides read TGCAGCGTTGAAGCAAATCCGGGACAGACTTACTATGGCTACACCTTC.